This is a list of T cell receptor beta chains from one sample in a study of shared clonotypes between healthy human individuals. The data were produced by immunoSEQ multiplex PCR, yet TCRdb's version contains in-frame clones alone and is incomplete. The table has some 2.1 million clones, 90% to 95% seen once. The sequencing sample was made of naive CD4+ T cells sorted from blood. Receptors originate from a man aged 18 to 29 in good health. Both conserved end residues are part of each CDR3. Fields, in order: J gene, V gene, D gene, CDR3 DNA, CDR3 protein. A D gene is named only where the DNA matches it firmly.

TRBJ1-2 | TRBV30 | - | TGTGCCTGGAGTGCAGAAGTGGGCCATGGCTACACCTTC | CAWSAEVGHGYTF
TRBJ1-5 | TRBV4-3 | - | TGCGCCAGCAGCCAAGTCTGGCAGAGCAATCAGCCCCAGCATTTT | CASSQVWQSNQPQHF
TRBJ2-5 | TRBV19 | - | TGTGCCAGTAGTGACCTAGTTGGAGAGACCCAGTACTTC | CASSDLVGETQYF
TRBJ1-4 | TRBV25-1 | TRBD1 | TGTGCCAGCAGTCGGGGGGACAGGGATAATGAAAAACTGTTTTTT | CASSRGDRDNEKLFF
TRBJ2-3 | TRBV10-3 | - | TGTGCCATCAGTGAGCGAGGGGGTAGCACAGATACGCAGTATTTT | CAISERGGSTDTQYF
TRBJ1-2 | TRBV5-1 | - | TGCGCCAGCAGCTTGGCCAAGTGGGGCGATGGCTACACCTTC | CASSLAKWGDGYTF
TRBJ2-2 | TRBV19 | TRBD2 | TGTGCCAGTAGAGCCGGGACTAGCGGGGTGAACACCGGGGAGCTGTTTTTT | CASRAGTSGVNTGELFF
TRBJ2-3 | TRBV9 | - | TGTGCCAGCAGCGTAGTACCGGGGGTTAGCACAGATACGCAGTATTTT | CASSVVPGVSTDTQYF
TRBJ2-3 | TRBV30 | - | TGTGCCTGGAGTGCCGCTCACGAAGGAGATACGCAGTATTTT | CAWSAAHEGDTQYF
TRBJ1-2 | TRBV6-1 | - | TGTGCCAGCAGTGTAAACCTCATAGGGGGTGACTATGGCTACACCTTC | CASSVNLIGGDYGYTF
TRBJ1-5 | TRBV27 | - | TGTGCCAGCAGTTTTGAGGGTCGCAATCAGCCCCAGCATTTT | CASSFEGRNQPQHF
TRBJ2-3 | TRBV10-2 | TRBD1 | TGCGCCAGCAGCGGGACAGGGCGGTTAGGTACGCAGTATTTT | CASSGTGRLGTQYF
TRBJ2-7 | TRBV27 | TRBD1 | TGTGCCAGCAGTTTACTGGACAGGCCGAGGGAGCAGTACTTC | CASSLLDRPREQYF
TRBJ2-5 | TRBV19 | - | TGTGCCAGTAGTAGGGGGTGGACACCCCAAGAGACCCAGTACTTC | CASSRGWTPQETQYF